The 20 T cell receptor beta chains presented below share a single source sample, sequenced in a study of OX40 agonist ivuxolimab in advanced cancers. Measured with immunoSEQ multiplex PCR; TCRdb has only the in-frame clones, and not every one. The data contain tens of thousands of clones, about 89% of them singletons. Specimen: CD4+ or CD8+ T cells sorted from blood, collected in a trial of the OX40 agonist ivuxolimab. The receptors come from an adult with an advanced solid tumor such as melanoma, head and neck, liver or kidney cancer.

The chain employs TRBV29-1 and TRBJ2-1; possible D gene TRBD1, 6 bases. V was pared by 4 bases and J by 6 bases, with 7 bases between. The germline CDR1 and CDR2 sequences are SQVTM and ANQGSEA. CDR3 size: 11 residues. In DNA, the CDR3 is TGCAGCGTTGGACAGGCCAATGAGCAGTTCTTC. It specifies CSVGQANEQFF.

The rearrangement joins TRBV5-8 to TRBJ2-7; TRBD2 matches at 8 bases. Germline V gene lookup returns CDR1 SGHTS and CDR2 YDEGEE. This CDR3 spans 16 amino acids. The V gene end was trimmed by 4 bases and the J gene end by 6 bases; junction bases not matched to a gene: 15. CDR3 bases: TGTGCCAGCAGCAGCCTAAGTACAGCGGGGGACGGCGAGCAGTACTTC. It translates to CASSSLSTAGDGEQYF.

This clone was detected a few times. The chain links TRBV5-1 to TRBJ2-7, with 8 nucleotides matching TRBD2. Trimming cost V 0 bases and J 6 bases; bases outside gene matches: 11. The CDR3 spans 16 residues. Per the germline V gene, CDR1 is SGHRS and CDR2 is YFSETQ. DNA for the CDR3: TGCGCCAGCAGCTTGGGACCGGGACTAGTATTTCGCGAGCAGTACTTC. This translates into CASSLGPGLVFREQYF.

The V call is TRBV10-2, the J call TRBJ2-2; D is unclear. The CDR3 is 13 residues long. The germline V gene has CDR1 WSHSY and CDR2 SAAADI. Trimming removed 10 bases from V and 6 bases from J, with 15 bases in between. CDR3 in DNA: TGCGCCACCTGGAGCTCCGGCCCCGGGGAGCTGTTTTTT. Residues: CATWSSGPGELFF.

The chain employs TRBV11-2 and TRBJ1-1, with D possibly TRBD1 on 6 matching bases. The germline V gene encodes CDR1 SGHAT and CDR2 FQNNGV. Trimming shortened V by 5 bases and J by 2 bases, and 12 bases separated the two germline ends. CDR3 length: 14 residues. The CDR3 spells CASSRTVPNTEAFF. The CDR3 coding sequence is TGTGCCAGCAGCAGGACAGTACCCAACACTGAAGCTTTCTTT.

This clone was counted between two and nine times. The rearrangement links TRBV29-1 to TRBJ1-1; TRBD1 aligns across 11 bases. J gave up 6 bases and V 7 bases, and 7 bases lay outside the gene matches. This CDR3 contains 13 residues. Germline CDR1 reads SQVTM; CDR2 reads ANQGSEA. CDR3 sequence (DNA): TGCAGCGAGATGGGACAGGGGGGAGCTGAAGCTTTCTTT. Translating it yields CSEMGQGGAEAFF.

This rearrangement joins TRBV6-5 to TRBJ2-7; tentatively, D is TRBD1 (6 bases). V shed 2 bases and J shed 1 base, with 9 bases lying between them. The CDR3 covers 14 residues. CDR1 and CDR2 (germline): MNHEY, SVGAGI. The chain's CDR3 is CASSYGGGSYEQYF. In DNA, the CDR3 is TGTGCCAGCAGTTACGGGGGCGGTTCCTACGAGCAGTACTTC.

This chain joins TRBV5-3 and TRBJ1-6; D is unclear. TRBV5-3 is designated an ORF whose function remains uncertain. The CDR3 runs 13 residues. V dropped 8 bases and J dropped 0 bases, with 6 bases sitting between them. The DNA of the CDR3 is TGTGCCAGTCGGAGCTCCTATAATTCACCCCTCCACTTT. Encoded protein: CASRSSYNSPLHF.

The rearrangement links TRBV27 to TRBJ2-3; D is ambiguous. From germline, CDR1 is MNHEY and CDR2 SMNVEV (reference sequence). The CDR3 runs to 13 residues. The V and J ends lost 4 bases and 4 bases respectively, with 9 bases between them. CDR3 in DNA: TGTGCCAGCAGTTCCTTCCAGCCAGATACGCAGTATTTT. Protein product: CASSSFQPDTQYF.

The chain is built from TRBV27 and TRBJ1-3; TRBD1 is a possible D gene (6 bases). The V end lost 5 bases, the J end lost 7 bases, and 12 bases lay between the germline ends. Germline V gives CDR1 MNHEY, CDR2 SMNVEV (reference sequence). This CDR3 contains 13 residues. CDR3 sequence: CASSTTGWNTIYF. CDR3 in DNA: TGTGCCAGCAGTACAACAGGGTGGAACACCATATATTTT.

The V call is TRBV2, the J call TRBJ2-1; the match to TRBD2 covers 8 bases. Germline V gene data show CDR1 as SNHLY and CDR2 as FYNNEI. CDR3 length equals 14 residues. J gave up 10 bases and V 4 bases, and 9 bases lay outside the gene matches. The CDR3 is CASSVFFGRDEQFF. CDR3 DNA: TGTGCCAGCAGTGTCTTTTTCGGGAGGGACGAGCAGTTCTTC.

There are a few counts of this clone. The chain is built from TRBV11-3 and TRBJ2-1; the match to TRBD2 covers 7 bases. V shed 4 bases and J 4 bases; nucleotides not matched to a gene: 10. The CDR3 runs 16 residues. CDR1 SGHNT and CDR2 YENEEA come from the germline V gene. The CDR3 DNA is TGTGCCAGCAGCTCCGAAGGAGCGGGGAGATACAATGAGCAGTTCTTC. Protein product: CASSSEGAGRYNEQFF.

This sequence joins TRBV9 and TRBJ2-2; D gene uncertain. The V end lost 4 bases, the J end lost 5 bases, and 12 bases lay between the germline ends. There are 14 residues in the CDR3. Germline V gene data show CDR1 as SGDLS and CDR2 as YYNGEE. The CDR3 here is CASSPRSFTGELFF. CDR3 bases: TGTGCCAGCAGCCCTCGGTCGTTTACCGGGGAGCTGTTTTTT.

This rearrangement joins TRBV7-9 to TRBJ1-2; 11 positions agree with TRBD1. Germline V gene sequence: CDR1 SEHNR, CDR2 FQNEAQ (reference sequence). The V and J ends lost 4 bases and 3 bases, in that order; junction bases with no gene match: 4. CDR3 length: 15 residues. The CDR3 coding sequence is TGTGCCAGCAGCTGGGGGACAGGGGGAGACTATGGCTACACCTTC. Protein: CASSWGTGGDYGYTF. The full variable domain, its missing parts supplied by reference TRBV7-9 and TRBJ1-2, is DTGVSQNPRHKITKRGQNVTFRCDPISEHNRLYWYRQTLGQGPEFLTYFQNEAQLEKSRLLSDRFSAERPKGSFSTLEIQRTEQGDSAMYLCASSWGTGGDYGYTFGSGTRLTVV.

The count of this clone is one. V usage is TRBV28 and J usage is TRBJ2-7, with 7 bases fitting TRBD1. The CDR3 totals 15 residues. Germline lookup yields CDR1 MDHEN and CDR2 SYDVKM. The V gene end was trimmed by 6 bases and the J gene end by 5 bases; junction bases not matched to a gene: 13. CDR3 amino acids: CASSPTTGPDDEQYV. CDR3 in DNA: TGTGCCAGCAGCCCCACGACAGGGCCCGACGACGAGCAGTACGTC.

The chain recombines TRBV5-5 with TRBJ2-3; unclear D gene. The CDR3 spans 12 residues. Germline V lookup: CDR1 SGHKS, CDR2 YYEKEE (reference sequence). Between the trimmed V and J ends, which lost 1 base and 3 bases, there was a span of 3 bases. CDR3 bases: TGTGCCAGCAGCTTGTGGACAGATACGCAGTATTTT. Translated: CASSLWTDTQYF.

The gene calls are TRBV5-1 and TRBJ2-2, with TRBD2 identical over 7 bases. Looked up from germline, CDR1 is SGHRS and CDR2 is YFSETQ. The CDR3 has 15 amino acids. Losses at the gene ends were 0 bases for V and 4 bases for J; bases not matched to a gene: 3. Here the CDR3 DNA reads TGCGCCAGCAGCTTGGAAACGGGGGGCACCGGGGAGCTGTTTTTT. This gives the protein CASSLETGGTGELFF.

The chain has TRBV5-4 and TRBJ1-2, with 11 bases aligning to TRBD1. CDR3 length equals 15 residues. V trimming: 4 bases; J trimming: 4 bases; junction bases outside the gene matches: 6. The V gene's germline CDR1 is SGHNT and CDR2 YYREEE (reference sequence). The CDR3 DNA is TGTGCCAGCAGCACCGGGACAGGGGGGGGCTATGGCTACACCTTC. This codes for CASSTGTGGGYGYTF.

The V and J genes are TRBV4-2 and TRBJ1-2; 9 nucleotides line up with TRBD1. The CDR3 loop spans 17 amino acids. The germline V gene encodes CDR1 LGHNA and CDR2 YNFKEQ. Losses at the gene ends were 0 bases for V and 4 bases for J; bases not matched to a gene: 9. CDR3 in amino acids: CASSQEKGQGEAYGYTF. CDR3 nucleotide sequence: TGTGCCAGCAGCCAAGAGAAGGGACAGGGTGAAGCCTATGGCTACACCTTC.

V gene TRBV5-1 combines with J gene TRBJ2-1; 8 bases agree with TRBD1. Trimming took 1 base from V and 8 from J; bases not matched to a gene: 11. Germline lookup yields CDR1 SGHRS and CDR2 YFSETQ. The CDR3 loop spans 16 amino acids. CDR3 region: CASSLMGDRSVDEQFF. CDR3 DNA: TGCGCCAGCAGCTTGATGGGGGACAGGTCTGTGGATGAGCAGTTCTTC.